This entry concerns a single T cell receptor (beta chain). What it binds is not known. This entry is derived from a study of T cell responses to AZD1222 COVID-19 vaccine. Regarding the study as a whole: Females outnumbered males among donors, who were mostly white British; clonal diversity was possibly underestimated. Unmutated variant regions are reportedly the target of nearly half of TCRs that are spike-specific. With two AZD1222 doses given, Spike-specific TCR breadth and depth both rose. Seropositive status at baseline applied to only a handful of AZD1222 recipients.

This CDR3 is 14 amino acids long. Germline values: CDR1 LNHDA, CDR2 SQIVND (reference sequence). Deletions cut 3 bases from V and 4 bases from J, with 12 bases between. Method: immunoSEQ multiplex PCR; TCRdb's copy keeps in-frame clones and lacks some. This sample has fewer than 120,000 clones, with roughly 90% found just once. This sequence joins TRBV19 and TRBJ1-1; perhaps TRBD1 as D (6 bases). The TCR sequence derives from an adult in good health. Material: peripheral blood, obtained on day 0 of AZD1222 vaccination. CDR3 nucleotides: TGTGCCAGTAGTATGGGGCAGGGGAGCACTGAAGCTTTCTTT. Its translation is CASSMGQGSTEAFF.